This is a list of T cell receptor beta chains from one sample in a study of T cell repertoires in cytomegalovirus infection. TCRdb reprocessed the reads with MiXCR, giving one entry per CDR3 protein. The sample consists of 150,000 to 200,000 distinct CDR3 sequences, about 15% of them appearing once. Sequenced material: PBMCs. These receptors originate from a human donor in good health (CMV status not recorded). Some clones in this sample may be carry-over from other donors' samples. CDR3s include the opening cysteine and the closing phenylalanine or tryptophan. The order of the fields is V gene, D gene, clone size, J gene, CDR3 protein, CDR3 DNA. The D gene is left open where the match is weak. Expanded clones get a size class; other rows say once, few or many, or leave the size out.

v_gene: TRBV20-1; d_gene: NA; abundance: few; j_gene: TRBJ2-3; CDR3aa: CSARDRSTSTDTQYF; CDR3nt: TGCAGTGCTAGAGATCGTTCGACTAGCACAGATACGCAGTATTTT
v_gene: TRBV12-3/TRBV12-4; d_gene: NA; abundance: NA; j_gene: TRBJ1-6; CDR3aa: CASSDHEDSPLHF; CDR3nt: TGTGCCAGCAGTGACCACGAGGATTCACCCCTCCACTTT
v_gene: TRBV29-1; d_gene: NA; abundance: few; j_gene: TRBJ2-7; CDR3aa: CSVEGIYYEQYF; CDR3nt: TGCAGCGTTGAAGGGATTTACTACGAGCAGTACTTC
v_gene: TRBV6-2/TRBV6-3; d_gene: TRBD2; abundance: NA; j_gene: TRBJ2-1; CDR3aa: CASSYSEGAGGGEQFF; CDR3nt: TGTGCCAGCAGTTACTCGGAAGGCGCGGGAGGAGGTGAGCAGTTCTTC
v_gene: TRBV28; d_gene: TRBD1; abundance: many; j_gene: TRBJ1-1; CDR3aa: CASSYTRGRNTEAFF; CDR3nt: TGTGCCAGCAGTTATACCAGGGGGCGGAACACTGAAGCTTTCTTT
v_gene: TRBV28; d_gene: NA; abundance: many; j_gene: TRBJ1-5; CDR3aa: CASSFAGFLNSNQPQHF; CDR3nt: TGTGCCAGCAGTTTCGCGGGATTCCTAAATAGCAATCAGCCCCAGCATTTT
v_gene: TRBV7-9; d_gene: TRBD1; abundance: few; j_gene: TRBJ1-2; CDR3aa: CASSRFGQGNYGYTF; CDR3nt: TGTGCCAGCAGCCGCTTCGGACAGGGCAACTATGGCTACACCTTC
v_gene: TRBV7-9; d_gene: NA; abundance: few; j_gene: TRBJ2-1; CDR3aa: CASSLGGAMNEQFF; CDR3nt: TGTGCCAGCAGCTTAGGGGGGGCGATGAATGAGCAGTTCTTC
v_gene: TRBV12-3/TRBV12-4; d_gene: NA; abundance: NA; j_gene: TRBJ1-2; CDR3aa: CASSLAQGTHGYTF; CDR3nt: TGTGCCAGCAGTTTAGCGCAAGGGACGCATGGCTACACCTTC
v_gene: TRBV2; d_gene: NA; abundance: NA; j_gene: TRBJ1-2; CDR3aa: CASERQGDGYTF; CDR3nt: TGTGCCAGCGAGAGGCAGGGTGATGGCTACACCTTC
v_gene: TRBV6-5; d_gene: NA; abundance: many; j_gene: TRBJ2-5; CDR3aa: CASSYSRGGETQYF; CDR3nt: TGTGCCAGCAGTTACTCGAGAGGCGGAGAGACCCAGTACTTC
v_gene: TRBV7-2; d_gene: NA; abundance: many; j_gene: TRBJ2-1; CDR3aa: CASSLDRSLYNEQFF; CDR3nt: TGTGCCAGCAGCCTGGACCGTTCCCTTTACAATGAGCAGTTCTTC
v_gene: TRBV29-1; d_gene: NA; abundance: once; j_gene: TRBJ2-7; CDR3aa: CSVRTVDSYGQYF; CDR3nt: TGCAGCGTTCGGACTGTGGATTCCTACGGGCAGTACTTC
v_gene: TRBV7-8; d_gene: NA; abundance: NA; j_gene: TRBJ1-1; CDR3aa: CASSLAPLGANTEAFF; CDR3nt: TGTGCCAGCAGCTTAGCGCCGCTAGGGGCCAACACTGAAGCTTTCTTT
v_gene: TRBV12-3/TRBV12-4; d_gene: NA; abundance: NA; j_gene: TRBJ2-4; CDR3aa: CASSLPWGMGNIQYF; CDR3nt: TGTGCCAGCAGCCTCCCTTGGGGGATGGGGAACATTCAGTACTTC
v_gene: TRBV15; d_gene: NA; abundance: many; j_gene: TRBJ1-6; CDR3aa: CATSRDTVSQGGYNSPLHF; CDR3nt: TGTGCCACCAGCAGAGATACGGTATCACAGGGAGGGTATAATTCACCCCTCCACTTT
v_gene: TRBV28; d_gene: TRBD1; abundance: NA; j_gene: TRBJ1-1; CDR3aa: CASRPPRGLNTEAFF; CDR3nt: TGTGCCAGCAGACCCCCCAGGGGGTTGAACACTGAAGCTTTCTTT
v_gene: TRBV6-5; d_gene: NA; abundance: NA; j_gene: TRBJ2-5; CDR3aa: CASSSSPWTQYF; CDR3nt: TGTGCCAGCAGTTCGTCCCCGTGGACCCAGTACTTC
v_gene: TRBV7-2; d_gene: NA; abundance: many; j_gene: TRBJ2-3; CDR3aa: CASTSEDTQYF; CDR3nt: TGTGCCAGCACCTCAGAGGATACGCAGTATTTT
v_gene: TRBV5-1; d_gene: NA; abundance: NA; j_gene: TRBJ1-2; CDR3aa: CASSPGRQNYGYTF; CDR3nt: TGCGCCAGCAGCCCAGGACGGCAAAACTATGGCTACACCTTC
v_gene: TRBV14; d_gene: NA; abundance: few; j_gene: TRBJ1-1; CDR3aa: CASSQELGNPEAFF; CDR3nt: TGTGCCAGCAGCCAAGAGCTAGGGAACCCTGAAGCTTTCTTT
v_gene: TRBV5-4; d_gene: NA; abundance: NA; j_gene: TRBJ2-3; CDR3aa: CASTLGGASTDTQYF; CDR3nt: TGTGCCAGCACCCTTGGGGGGGCGAGCACAGATACGCAGTATTTT
v_gene: TRBV11-2; d_gene: TRBD2; abundance: NA; j_gene: TRBJ2-5; CDR3aa: CASSPWTSGRLVTQYF; CDR3nt: TGTGCCAGCAGCCCCTGGACTAGCGGGAGGTTGGTGACCCAGTACTTC
v_gene: TRBV25-1; d_gene: TRBD1; abundance: NA; j_gene: TRBJ2-3; CDR3aa: CASSEWTGGEYF; CDR3nt: TGTGCCAGCAGTGAGTGGACAGGGGGGGAGTATTTT
v_gene: TRBV7-3; d_gene: NA; abundance: many; j_gene: TRBJ2-7; CDR3aa: CASSLGKGPYEQYF; CDR3nt: TGTGCCAGCAGCTTAGGCAAGGGGCCCTACGAGCAGTACTTC
v_gene: TRBV25-1; d_gene: NA; abundance: many; j_gene: TRBJ1-2; CDR3aa: CASSGDGFLRGYTF; CDR3nt: TGTGCCAGCAGTGGGGACGGATTTTTGAGAGGCTACACCTTC
v_gene: TRBV29-1; d_gene: NA; abundance: NA; j_gene: TRBJ2-1; CDR3aa: CSVGTSLYNEQFF; CDR3nt: TGCAGCGTTGGGACTTCCCTATACAATGAGCAGTTCTTC
v_gene: TRBV20-1; d_gene: NA; abundance: once; j_gene: TRBJ2-1; CDR3aa: CSARALAGYNEQFF; CDR3nt: TGCAGTGCTAGAGCCCTAGCAGGCTACAATGAGCAGTTCTTC
v_gene: TRBV5-1; d_gene: NA; abundance: many; j_gene: TRBJ2-7; CDR3aa: CASSSRGGQYF; CDR3nt: TGCGCCAGCAGCTCGCGAGGGGGGCAGTACTTC
v_gene: TRBV2; d_gene: TRBD1; abundance: NA; j_gene: TRBJ2-7; CDR3aa: CACRWDRTYEQYF; CDR3nt: TGTGCCTGTCGGTGGGACAGGACTTACGAGCAGTACTTC
v_gene: TRBV6-5; d_gene: NA; abundance: few; j_gene: TRBJ2-1; CDR3aa: CASSYFSVWGEQFF; CDR3nt: TGTGCCAGCAGTTATTTTTCGGTGTGGGGTGAGCAGTTCTTC
v_gene: TRBV6-1; d_gene: TRBD2; abundance: NA; j_gene: TRBJ2-3; CDR3aa: CASSFLAGGPVPLRDTQYF; CDR3nt: TGTGCCAGCAGCTTCTTAGCGGGAGGGCCGGTCCCCTTGAGAGATACGCAGTATTTT
v_gene: TRBV30; d_gene: TRBD1; abundance: NA; j_gene: TRBJ2-6; CDR3aa: CAWSPQGARANVLTF; CDR3nt: TGTGCCTGGAGTCCCCAGGGGGCGAGGGCCAACGTCCTGACTTTC
v_gene: TRBV28; d_gene: TRBD2; abundance: few; j_gene: TRBJ2-1; CDR3aa: CASSLAALLAGGNEQFF; CDR3nt: TGTGCCAGCAGTTTAGCGGCTTTACTAGCGGGAGGCAATGAGCAGTTCTTC
v_gene: TRBV20-1; d_gene: NA; abundance: few; j_gene: TRBJ2-7; CDR3aa: CSARPLGIDEQYF; CDR3nt: TGCAGTGCTAGACCCCTTGGAATCGACGAGCAGTACTTC
v_gene: TRBV6-1; d_gene: NA; abundance: many; j_gene: TRBJ1-5; CDR3aa: CASSYQGPGNQPQHF; CDR3nt: TGTGCCAGCAGTTATCAGGGGCCGGGTAATCAGCCCCAGCATTTT
v_gene: TRBV20-1; d_gene: TRBD1; abundance: NA; j_gene: TRBJ1-5; CDR3aa: CSARDLGTAGGWPQHF; CDR3nt: TGCAGTGCTAGAGATCTTGGGACAGCGGGGGGTTGGCCCCAGCATTTT
v_gene: TRBV20-1; d_gene: NA; abundance: few; j_gene: TRBJ2-2; CDR3aa: CSASLPGGANTGELFF; CDR3nt: TGCAGTGCTAGCCTCCCGGGCGGAGCGAACACCGGGGAGCTGTTTTTT
v_gene: TRBV20-1; d_gene: NA; abundance: few; j_gene: TRBJ2-1; CDR3aa: CSARRVTGSYNEQFF; CDR3nt: TGCAGTGCTAGACGAGTGACGGGCTCCTACAATGAGCAGTTCTTC
v_gene: TRBV7-9; d_gene: NA; abundance: few; j_gene: TRBJ1-3; CDR3aa: CASRDSGNLIIGNTIYF; CDR3nt: TGTGCCAGCAGAGACTCTGGAAACCTCATTATAGGAAACACCATATATTTT
v_gene: TRBV7-9; d_gene: TRBD1; abundance: NA; j_gene: TRBJ2-7; CDR3aa: CASSPRDRGGEKYF; CDR3nt: TGTGCCAGCAGCCCCCGGGACAGGGGAGGGGAAAAGTACTTC
v_gene: TRBV5-4; d_gene: NA; abundance: few; j_gene: TRBJ1-2; CDR3aa: CASSLTEDNYGYTF; CDR3nt: TGTGCCAGCAGCTTGACAGAAGATAACTATGGCTACACCTTC
v_gene: TRBV2; d_gene: NA; abundance: few; j_gene: TRBJ2-2; CDR3aa: CASRPHASTGELFF; CDR3nt: TGTGCCAGCAGGCCCCACGCCTCTACCGGGGAGCTGTTTTTT
v_gene: TRBV10-3; d_gene: TRBD1; abundance: few; j_gene: TRBJ2-6; CDR3aa: CAIGPRTGGVSGANVLTF; CDR3nt: TGTGCCATCGGGCCCCGGACAGGGGGCGTATCTGGGGCCAACGTCCTGACTTTC
v_gene: TRBV5-6; d_gene: TRBD1; abundance: NA; j_gene: TRBJ2-2; CDR3aa: CASSTAGTGITGELFF; CDR3nt: TGTGCCAGCAGCACCGCCGGGACAGGGATCACCGGGGAGCTGTTTTTT
v_gene: TRBV9; d_gene: NA; abundance: NA; j_gene: TRBJ1-5; CDR3aa: CASSVEGYNQPQHF; CDR3nt: TGTGCCAGCAGCGTAGAAGGGTACAATCAGCCCCAGCATTTT
v_gene: TRBV12-5; d_gene: NA; abundance: NA; j_gene: TRBJ2-7; CDR3aa: CASGDAIPYELYF; CDR3nt: TGTGCTAGTGGCGACGCTATCCCCTACGAGCTGTACTTC
v_gene: TRBV19; d_gene: TRBD2; abundance: NA; j_gene: TRBJ2-7; CDR3aa: CASNSSGGYEQYF; CDR3nt: TGTGCCAGTAATTCTAGCGGGGGTTACGAGCAGTACTTC
v_gene: TRBV11-2; d_gene: NA; abundance: NA; j_gene: TRBJ1-1; CDR3aa: CASSPERGVLEAFF; CDR3nt: TGTGCCAGCAGCCCCGAACGGGGGGTACTTGAAGCTTTCTTT